These T cell receptor beta chains were read from a single sample in a study of naive CD8 T cells in extremely preterm neonates. Profiled with immunoSEQ multiplex PCR; TCRdb holds only in-frame clones, not every one. This table holds 6,500 to 9,000 clones, approximately 98% found once. The sequencing input was naive CD8+ T cells from blood. The source is a human donor in good health. CDR3s include the opening cysteine and the closing phenylalanine or tryptophan. Each record gives: V gene, J gene, D gene, clone size, CDR3 DNA, CDR3 protein. D genes are given only for firm matches. Only some rows state a clone size, as once, few, many or a class for expanded clones.

>TRBV9|TRBJ1-6|NA|NA
TGTGCCAGCAGCGTAGCTCCCAGGCACGATTCACCCCTCCACTTT
CASSVAPRHDSPLHF
>TRBV28|TRBJ2-2|NA|NA
TGTGCCAGCAGTCCCAGGGCGGGGAATCTAGGCACCGGGGAGCTGTTTTTT
CASSPRAGNLGTGELFF
>TRBV10-3|TRBJ1-4|NA|once
TGTGCCATCAGTGACAGGGCCAATGAAAAACTGTTTTTT
CAISDRANEKLFF
>TRBV5-1|TRBJ2-1|TRBD2|NA
TGCGCCAGCAGCTCCCCAGGGACTAGCGGGAGGGCTAGAGATGAGCAGTTCTTC
CASSSPGTSGRARDEQFF
>TRBV29-1|TRBJ2-5|NA|NA
TGCAGCGTTGAAGGGGAGAACCAAGAGACCCAGTACTTC
CSVEGENQETQYF
>TRBV4-1|TRBJ2-1|TRBD2|NA
TGCGCCAGCAGCCAAGATCCACTAGCGGATGAGCAGTTCTTC
CASSQDPLADEQFF
>TRBV7-6|TRBJ1-1|NA|NA
TGTGCCAGCAGCTTAGGGAAGACAGGGAACACTGAAGCTTTCTTT
CASSLGKTGNTEAFF
>TRBV28|TRBJ1-4|NA|once
TGTGCCAGCAGTTTGCCCACACTGGGTCCGGAGGGAAAACTGTTTTTT
CASSLPTLGPEGKLFF
>TRBV6-5|TRBJ1-2|NA|NA
TGTGCCAGCAGTTCAGGCCCATCTAACTATGGCTACACCTTC
CASSSGPSNYGYTF
>TRBV7-6|TRBJ1-2|NA|NA
TGTGCCAGCAGCTTGTCTGGACAAAAGGGGTATGGCTACACCTTC
CASSLSGQKGYGYTF
>TRBV9|TRBJ2-3|TRBD1|NA
TGTGCCAGCAGCGTAGAGGGGGCCGGGACAGATACGCAGTATTTT
CASSVEGAGTDTQYF
>TRBV11-2|TRBJ2-1|TRBD2|NA
TGTGCCAGCAGCTTAGGGACTAGCGGGAGTGGTGAGCAGTTCTTC
CASSLGTSGSGEQFF
>TRBV5-4|TRBJ2-7|TRBD2|once
TGTGCCAGCAGCCCTACGGCTAGCGGGCTTTACGAGCAGTACTTC
CASSPTASGLYEQYF
>TRBV28|TRBJ2-1|NA|NA
TGTGCCAGCAATGGAGGGTCCTACAATGAGCAGTTCTTC
CASNGGSYNEQFF
>TRBV2|TRBJ2-5|NA|NA
TGTGCCAGCAGTGAAAAGAGGGGACGGAGGAGGGATACCCAGTACTTC
CASSEKRGRRRDTQYF
>TRBV27|TRBJ2-2|NA|NA
TGTGCCAGCAGCCCGGGACTCAACACCGGGGAGCTGTTTTTT
CASSPGLNTGELFF
>TRBV9|TRBJ1-1|NA|NA
TGTGCCAGCAGCGTGAGGGGGGGGAAGGACACTGAAGCTTTCTTT
CASSVRGGKDTEAFF
>TRBV25-1|TRBJ2-2|NA|NA
TGTGCCAGCACAGGGTCCAGGGAGCTGTTTTTT
CASTGSRELFF
>TRBV7-9|TRBJ2-7|NA|few
TGTGCCAGCAGCTTTCTCGGCGAGCAGTACTTC
CASSFLGEQYF
>TRBV19|TRBJ1-3|NA|once
TGTGCCAGTACCCCCACAACAGAGTCTGGAAACACCATATATTTT
CASTPTTESGNTIYF
>TRBV12-2|TRBJ1-3|NA|NA
TGTGCAAGTCGCGTCTTCCCCGGACAGCGACCTTTCTCTGGAAACACCATATATTTT
CASRVFPGQRPFSGNTIYF
>TRBV5-1|TRBJ2-2|NA|NA
TGCGCCAGCAGCACCCGGACTACCAACACCGGGGAGCTGTTTTTT
CASSTRTTNTGELFF
>TRBV7-6|TRBJ1-1|TRBD1|NA
TGTGCCAGCAGCTCTCCCGGGACAGAGAACACTGAAGCTTTCTTT
CASSSPGTENTEAFF
>TRBV6-1|TRBJ2-7|TRBD1|few
TGTGCCAGCAGTGAATCTACAGGGGTATCCTACGAGCAGTACTTC
CASSESTGVSYEQYF
>TRBV2|TRBJ2-3|NA|NA
TGTGCCAGGCAGACAGGTGCTAGCACAGATACGCAGTATTTT
CARQTGASTDTQYF